Reported below is one T cell receptor (beta chain). Assay used: immunoSEQ multiplex PCR; TCRdb lists only in-frame clones, some missing. The data show about 350,000 clones, around 84% seen once. Trimming stripped 2 bases from V and 0 bases from J, with 12 bases between. Germline CDR1 and CDR2: SGHRS and YFSETQ. This CDR3 comprises 16 residues. This specimen belongs to a study of Ad26.COV2.S vaccination and SARS-CoV-2 variants. The treatment denotes: 15 to 20 received Ad26.COV2.S at low or high dose, single or two shots; 5 received placebo; per-sample allocation not given. Sampling happened 63 days after the first vaccine or placebo injection.

This clonotype was obtained from a person aged 18 to 59 who received the Ad26.COV2.S COVID-19 vaccine or a placebo. The sequenced sample was peripheral blood, obtained in a trial of Ad26.COV2.S vaccine versus placebo. The chain uses TRBV5-1 and TRBJ1-3, with D possibly being TRBD1 (6 bases). The CDR3 sequence: CASSLGGSYSGNTIYF. In DNA, the CDR3 is TGCGCCAGCAGCTTAGGGGGGTCCTACTCTGGAAACACCATATATTTT.